This is a list of T cell receptor beta chains from one sample in a study of human T cells and chemical hapten exposure. TCRdb ran MiXCR on the RACE reads and lists one entry per CDR3 protein. Among about 260,000 distinct CDR3 sequences listed, about 8.6% were seen once. Here the sequenced sample was whole blood, taken in connection with sensitization to the hapten diphenylcyclopropenone (DPC). The receptor source for this set is a woman between 35 and 50 years old with alopecia areata. Some clones in this sample may be carry-over from other donors' samples. CDR3s include the opening cysteine and the closing phenylalanine or tryptophan.

CDR3,V,J
CASKDRGGTDTQYF,TRBV7-2,TRBJ2-3
CASRPTATYEQYF,TRBV6-2/TRBV6-3,TRBJ2-7
CASSPGGQDEKLFF,TRBV5-1,TRBJ1-4
CASRTLEDSQPQHF,TRBV6-5,TRBJ1-5
CAITKGTSGNEQFF,TRBV10-3,TRBJ2-1
CAISGITETGELFF,TRBV10-3,TRBJ2-2
CAAGGTEETQYF,TRBV10-3,TRBJ2-5
CASSPSGYSYEQYF,TRBV4-1,TRBJ2-7
CASSLEPSRGTNTGELFF,TRBV7-2,TRBJ2-2
CASSLGRTLRNEQFF,TRBV7-2,TRBJ2-1
CSARRGADTQYF,TRBV20-1,TRBJ2-3
CASSSTGNTGELFF,TRBV28,TRBJ2-2
CASSLKGQDNNEQFF,TRBV5-1,TRBJ2-1
CASSSPAQGEEKLFF,TRBV28,TRBJ1-4
CASSEVGGNVLTF,TRBV6-1,TRBJ2-6
CASSHHQESWETQYF,TRBV6-2/TRBV6-3,TRBJ2-5
CASSLVASGSYNEQFF,TRBV7-2,TRBJ2-1